What follows are 16 T cell receptor beta chains derived from one specimen sequenced in a study of yellow fever vaccine responses in identical twins. TCRdb itself ran the RT-PCR reads through MiXCR, one entry per CDR3 protein. The data hold roughly 20,000 distinct CDR3 sequences, with 55% to 70% observed a single time. This material consisted of T cells from blood (PBMCs), unsorted or a sorted subset (not recorded which), taken before or after yellow fever vaccination (not recorded which). These TCRs come from a woman aged 18-29 years who received the yellow fever vaccine.

This clonotype was counted only a few times. The V gene is TRBV4-3, the J gene TRBJ2-7; D remains ambiguous. This CDR3 has 15 amino acids. Germline V gene lookup returns CDR1 LGHNA and CDR2 YSLEER. V was trimmed by 4 bases and J by 2 bases, leaving 15 bases between them. CDR3 nucleotide sequence: TGCGCCAGCAGCCGAACCCCGGATACAACCTACGAGCAGTACTTC. Protein product: CASSRTPDTTYEQYF.

This clonotype was counted between two and nine times. The V and J genes are TRBV12-3 or TRBV12-4 and TRBJ1-1; D is ambiguous. V dropped 7 bases and J dropped 4 bases, with 7 bases sitting between them. This CDR3 spans 11 amino acids. CDR3 sequence (DNA): TGTGCCAGCACATTTCGCACTGAAGCTTTCTTT. This gives the protein CASTFRTEAFF.

The chain joins TRBV11-1 to TRBJ2-1; the D gene is possibly TRBD2 (5 bases). CDR3 size: 18 residues. Germline assignment: CDR1 SGHAT and CDR2 FQDESV (reference sequence). V lost 5 bases and J 3 bases, leaving 23 bases between the germline ends. CDR3 in amino acids: CASSRRTDESLLYNEQFF. The CDR3, as DNA: TGTGCCAGCAGCAGGAGGACGGACGAGTCTCTCCTCTACAATGAGCAGTTCTTC.

The CDR3 sequence is CASSESEGYNEQFF. The DNA of the CDR3 is TGTGCCAGCAGTGAATCGGAGGGCTACAATGAGCAGTTCTTC. J is TRBJ2-1 and V is TRBV2; D is possibly TRBD2 (6 bases). CDR1 and CDR2 from the germline V gene are SNHLY and FYNNEI. The CDR3 is made up of 14 amino acids. With 2 bases removed from V and 3 bases from J, the gap between germline ends came to 8 bases.

The chain couples TRBV3-1 to TRBJ1-1; D perhaps matches TRBD1 (6 bases). Germline assignment: CDR1 LGHDT and CDR2 YNNKEL (reference sequence). V gave up 3 bases and J gave up 4 bases, with 12 bases separating them. The CDR3 has 14 residues. Here the CDR3 reads CASSHGGRSTEAFF. DNA for the CDR3: TGTGCCAGCAGCCATGGGGGGCGCAGCACTGAAGCTTTCTTT.

The chain links TRBV12-3 or TRBV12-4 to TRBJ1-3; 9 bases fit TRBD1. The junction had 7 bases not matched to a gene; V was cut back by 7 bases and J by 3 bases. The CDR3 consists of 15 residues. The CDR3 region has the DNA TGTGCCAGCACCCCGGACAGGGGAATTGGAAACACCATATATTTT. This translates into CASTPDRGIGNTIYF.

This clonotype was picked up a small number of times. The chain is built from TRBV27 and TRBJ2-1; 8 positions match TRBD1. The CDR3 loop spans 16 amino acids. In germline, CDR1 is MNHEY, CDR2 SMNVEV (reference sequence). The V and J ends lost 0 bases and 12 bases, in that order; junction bases with no gene match: 13. The CDR3 DNA follows: TGTGCCAGCAGTTTATCCCCCGCCAGGGGGCTATCGAGGCAGTTCTTC. It is translated as CASSLSPARGLSRQFF.

The V call is TRBV7-3, the J call TRBJ2-7, with 9 nucleotides matching TRBD1. The CDR3 extends over 14 amino acids. The V gene's germline CDR1 is SGHTA and CDR2 FQGTGA. V lost 1 base to trimming and J lost 4 bases; unmatched junction nucleotides: 2. The DNA of the CDR3 is TGTGCCAGCAGCTTAAGGGGACAGGGATACGAGCAGTACTTC. Its translation is CASSLRGQGYEQYF.

The chain combines TRBV29-1 with TRBJ1-1; D is unresolved. Trimming removed 3 bases at V and 0 bases at J, with 8 bases between. CDR1 is SQVTM and CDR2 is ANQGSEA in the germline V gene. CDR3 length equals 13 residues. DNA of the CDR3: TGCAGCGTTGACGGCTTACTGAACACTGAAGCTTTCTTT. It is translated as CSVDGLLNTEAFF.

This chain uses TRBV5-6 with TRBJ1-2, with D tentatively TRBD1 (6 bases). This CDR3 is built from 13 residues. The V gene's germline CDR1 is SGHDT and CDR2 YYEEEE. V was shortened by 1 base and J by 8 bases, with 12 bases between the two germline ends. CDR3 bases: TGTGCCAGCAGCTTGCGCTACAGGGACGGCTACACCTTC. This codes for CASSLRYRDGYTF.

The chain employs TRBV11-2 and TRBJ2-4; D unclear. Germline V CDR1 and CDR2: SGHAT, FQNNGV. V lost 5 bases to trimming and J lost 0 bases, with 14 bases between them. CDR3 length: 16 amino acids. DNA for the CDR3: TGTGCCAGCAGCCCGACTCCGACCCTAGCCAAAAACATTCAGTACTTC. Residues: CASSPTPTLAKNIQYF. The whole variable domain, filled in from reference TRBV11-2 and TRBJ2-4, reads EAGVAQSPRYKIIEKRQSVAFWCNPISGHATLYWYQQILGQGPKLLIQFQNNGVVDDSQLPKDRFSAERLKGVDSTLKIQPAKLEDSAVYLCASSPTPTLAKNIQYFGAGTRLSVL.

V and J are TRBV28 and TRBJ1-6; D unresolved. V lost 6 bases and J lost 7, with 7 bases in between. Germline CDR1 reads MDHEN; CDR2 reads SYDVKM. The CDR3 length is 12 residues. The CDR3 sequence is CASRTTNSPLHF. The DNA for the CDR3 is TGTGCCAGCAGGACGACGAATTCACCCCTCCACTTT.

This rearrangement joins TRBV4-3 to TRBJ2-1, with 11 bases fitting TRBD2. Germline lookup yields CDR1 LGHNA and CDR2 YSLEER. V lost 4 bases and J lost 4; bases outside the gene matches: 6. The CDR3 has 16 residues. CDR3 in amino acids: CASSPQTSGAYNEQFF. The DNA for the CDR3 is TGCGCCAGCAGCCCCCAGACTAGCGGGGCATACAATGAGCAGTTCTTC.

This chain uses TRBV11-2 with TRBJ2-1; possibly TRBD1 or TRBD2 for D (6 bases each). This CDR3 contains 17 residues. Trimming removed 2 bases at V and 7 bases at J, with 21 bases between. CDR1 and CDR2 (germline): SGHAT, FQNNGV. CDR3 sequence reads: CASSLPRGGPSGNEQFF. DNA of the CDR3: TGTGCCAGCAGCTTACCTCGTGGGGGGCCTTCGGGGAATGAGCAGTTCTTC.

This rearrangement joins TRBV2 to TRBJ1-1; tentatively, D is TRBD1 (6 bases). Germline values: CDR1 SNHLY, CDR2 FYNNEI. This CDR3 has 14 amino acids. V lost 6 bases, J lost 2 bases, and 13 bases lay in between. This CDR3 reads CASSGQWRNTEAFF. The CDR3 DNA sequence: TGTGCCAGCAGCGGACAGTGGAGAAACACTGAAGCTTTCTTT.

This clonotype is medium-sized within its sample. The CDR3: CASSLDYGRAMNEQFF. The CDR3 DNA follows: TGTGCCAGCAGTTTAGACTACGGGAGGGCCATGAATGAGCAGTTCTTC. This chain connects TRBV12-3 or TRBV12-4 to TRBJ2-1; 8 bases are a match to TRBD2. CDR3 size: 16 residues. Trimming at V came to 1 base and at J to 7 bases, leaving 9 bases not matched to a gene.